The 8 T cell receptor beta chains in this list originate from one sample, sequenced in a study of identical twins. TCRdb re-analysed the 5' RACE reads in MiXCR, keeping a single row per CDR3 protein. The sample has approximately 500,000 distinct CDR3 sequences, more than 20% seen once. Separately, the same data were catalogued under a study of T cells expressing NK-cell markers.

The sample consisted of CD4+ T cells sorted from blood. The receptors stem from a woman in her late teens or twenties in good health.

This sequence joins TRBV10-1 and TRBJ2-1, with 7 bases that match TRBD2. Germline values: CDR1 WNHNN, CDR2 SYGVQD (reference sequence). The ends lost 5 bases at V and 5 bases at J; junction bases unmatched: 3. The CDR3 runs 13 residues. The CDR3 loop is CASSISGNNEQFF. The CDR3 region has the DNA TGCGCCAGCAGTATAAGCGGGAACAATGAGCAGTTCTTC.

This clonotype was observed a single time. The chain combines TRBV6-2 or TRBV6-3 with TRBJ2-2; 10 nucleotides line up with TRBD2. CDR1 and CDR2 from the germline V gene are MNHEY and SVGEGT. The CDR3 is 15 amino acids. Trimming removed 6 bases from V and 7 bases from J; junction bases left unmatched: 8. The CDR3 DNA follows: TGTGCCAGCAGAAAAGCGGGAGGGCCAAGCGGGGAGCTGTTTTTT. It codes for CASRKAGGPSGELFF.

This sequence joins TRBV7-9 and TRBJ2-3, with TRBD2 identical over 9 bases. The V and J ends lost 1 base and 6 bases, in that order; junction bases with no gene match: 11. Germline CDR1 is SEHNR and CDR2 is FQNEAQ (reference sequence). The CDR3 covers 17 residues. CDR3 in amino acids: CASSLGNLAGSFDTQYF. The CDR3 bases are TGTGCCAGCAGCTTAGGCAACCTAGCGGGGTCGTTTGATACGCAGTATTTT.

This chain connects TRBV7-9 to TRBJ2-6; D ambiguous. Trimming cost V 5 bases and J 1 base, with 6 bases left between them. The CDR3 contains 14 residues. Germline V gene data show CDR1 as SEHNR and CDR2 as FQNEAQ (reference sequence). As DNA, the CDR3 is TGTGCCAGCAGCCCAGTATCTGGGGCCAACGTCCTGACTTTC. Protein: CASSPVSGANVLTF.

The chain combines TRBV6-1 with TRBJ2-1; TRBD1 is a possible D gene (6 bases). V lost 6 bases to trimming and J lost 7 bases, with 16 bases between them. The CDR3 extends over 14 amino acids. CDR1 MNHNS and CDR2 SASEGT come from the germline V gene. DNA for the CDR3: TGTGCCAGCAGACAAAGACAGGTTTGGAATGAGCAGTTCTTC. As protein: CASRQRQVWNEQFF.

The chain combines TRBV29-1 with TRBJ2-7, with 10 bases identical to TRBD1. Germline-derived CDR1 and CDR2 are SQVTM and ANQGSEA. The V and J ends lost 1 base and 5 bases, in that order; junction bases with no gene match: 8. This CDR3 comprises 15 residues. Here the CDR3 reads CSVEGWDRGTDEQYF. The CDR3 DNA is TGCAGCGTTGAAGGTTGGGACAGGGGTACCGACGAGCAGTACTTC.

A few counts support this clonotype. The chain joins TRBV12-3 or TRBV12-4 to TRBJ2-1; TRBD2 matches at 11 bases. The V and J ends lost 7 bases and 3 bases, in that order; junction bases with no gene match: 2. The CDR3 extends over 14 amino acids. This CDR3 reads CASTGTSGYNEQFF. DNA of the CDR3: TGTGCCAGCACCGGGACTAGCGGCTACAATGAGCAGTTCTTC.

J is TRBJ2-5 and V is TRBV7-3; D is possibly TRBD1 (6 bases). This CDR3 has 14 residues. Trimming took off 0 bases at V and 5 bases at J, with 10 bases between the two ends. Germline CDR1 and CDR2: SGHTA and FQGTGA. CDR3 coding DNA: TGTGCCAGCAGCTTAACAGGGCAGGGGGAGACCCAGTACTTC. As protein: CASSLTGQGETQYF.